The clone carrying this T cell receptor (beta chain) was seen a few times. TCRdb redid the calling of the 5' RACE reads with MiXCR, one entry per CDR3 protein. The repertoire holds under 400,000 distinct CDR3 sequences, with approximately 8.8% as singletons. Donors uniformly comprised healthy Caucasians. The record originates from a study of identical twins. CDR1 and CDR2 from the germline V gene are MGHRA and YSYEKL. This CDR3 is built from 15 residues. With 1 base removed from V and 5 bases from J, the gap between germline ends came to 13 bases. The sequenced material came from naive T cells sorted from blood. The rearrangement uses TRBV4-1 and TRBJ2-3; possibly TRBD1 for D (5 bases). The source of this sequence is a woman in her forties or fifties in good health. The CDR3 is CASSQVRTPGDTQYF. CDR3 sequence (DNA): TGCGCCAGCAGCCAAGTAAGGACACCCGGAGATACGCAGTATTTT.